This T cell receptor (beta chain) is from a study of PD-1 blockade in classical Hodgkin lymphoma. General observations from the study: Whoever responded completely had baseline diversity much like that seen in newly diagnosed patients.

Remarks on this clone: Its specificity is unknown.

All patients experienced relapse after autologous stem cell transplantation, and brentuximab vedotin exposure was variable. V lost 4 bases and J lost 2; bases outside the gene matches: 3. Germline CDR1 SGHTS, CDR2 YDEGEE. The length of the CDR3 is 13 residues. Assay used: immunoSEQ multiplex PCR; TCRdb lists only in-frame clones, some missing. The data show about 85,000 clones, approximately 91% seen once. The sample was peripheral blood mononuclear cells (PBMCs), taken before the second cycle of nivolumab. The clonotype comes from a human donor with classical Hodgkin lymphoma. V and J are TRBV5-8 and TRBJ2-7, with 7 bases that match TRBD2. CDR3: CASSPGLAYEQYF. The CDR3, as DNA: TGTGCCAGCAGCCCCGGACTAGCCTACGAGCAGTACTTC.